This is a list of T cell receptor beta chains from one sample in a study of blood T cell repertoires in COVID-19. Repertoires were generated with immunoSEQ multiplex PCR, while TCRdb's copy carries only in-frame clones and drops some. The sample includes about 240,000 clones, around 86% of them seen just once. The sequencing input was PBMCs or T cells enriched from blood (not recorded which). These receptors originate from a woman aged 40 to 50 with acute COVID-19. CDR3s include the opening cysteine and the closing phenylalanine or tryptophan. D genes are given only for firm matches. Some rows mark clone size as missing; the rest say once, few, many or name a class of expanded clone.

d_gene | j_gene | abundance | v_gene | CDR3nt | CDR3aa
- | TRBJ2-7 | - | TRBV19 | TGTGCCAGTAGTATGGGAAGGGAGAACGAGCAGTACTTC | CASSMGRENEQYF
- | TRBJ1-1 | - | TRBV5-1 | TGCGCCAGCAGCCGACAGGTCCAGATGGGAACTGAAGCTTTCTTT | CASSRQVQMGTEAFF
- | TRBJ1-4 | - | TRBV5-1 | TGCGCCAGCAGCTTGAACACAGCGGATAATGAAAAACTGTTTTTT | CASSLNTADNEKLFF
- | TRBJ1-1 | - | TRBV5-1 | TGCGCCAGCAGCCTCCAAACAGGGCAGAACACTGAAGCTTTCTTT | CASSLQTGQNTEAFF
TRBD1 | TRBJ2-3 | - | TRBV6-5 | TGTGCCAGCAGTTTGACCGGGACAGGGTCAGATACGCAGTATTTT | CASSLTGTGSDTQYF
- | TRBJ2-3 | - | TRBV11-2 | TGTGCCAGCAGCACGTTTGGCATGAGCACAGATACGCAGTATTTT | CASSTFGMSTDTQYF
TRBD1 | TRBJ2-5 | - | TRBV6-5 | TGTGCCAGCCGGAGACAGGGCTTGGAGACCCAGTACTTC | CASRRQGLETQYF
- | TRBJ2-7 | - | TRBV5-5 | TGTGCCAGCAGCTTGGCCGGACAGTCCTACGAGCAGTACTTC | CASSLAGQSYEQYF
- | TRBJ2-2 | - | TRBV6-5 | TGTGCCAGCAGTTACTCGAACGGATGGGCCCCCGGGGAGCTGTTTTTT | CASSYSNGWAPGELFF
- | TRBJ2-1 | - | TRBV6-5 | TGTGCCAGCACCGCCTACAATGAGCAGTTCTTC | CASTAYNEQFF
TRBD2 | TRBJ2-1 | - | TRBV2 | TGTGCCAGCAGCGCCCGCCGGACTAGCGGGTCGGCCTCCTACAATGAGCAGTTCTTC | CASSARRTSGSASYNEQFF
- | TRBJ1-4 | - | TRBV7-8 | TGTGCCAGCAGCTTATACTCGGGTGAAAAACTGTTTTTT | CASSLYSGEKLFF
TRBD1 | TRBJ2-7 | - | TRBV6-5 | TGTGCCAGCAGTAGACAGGGTTACGAGCAGTACTTC | CASSRQGYEQYF
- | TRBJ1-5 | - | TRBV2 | TGTGCCAGCAGTGAAGCTTCAAGCTCCAATCAGCCCCAGCATTTT | CASSEASSSNQPQHF
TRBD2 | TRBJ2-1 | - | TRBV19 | TGTGCCAGTACGCGAGCGGGAGGGGATGAGCAGTTCTTC | CASTRAGGDEQFF
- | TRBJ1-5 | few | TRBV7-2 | TGTGCCAGCAGCTTAGCGTTAGTAAGCAATCAGCCCCAGCATTTT | CASSLALVSNQPQHF
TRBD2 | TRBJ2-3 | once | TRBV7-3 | TGTGCCAGCAGCTTAGTGGGACTAGCGGGAGGGCAGAAAGATACGCAGTATTTT | CASSLVGLAGGQKDTQYF
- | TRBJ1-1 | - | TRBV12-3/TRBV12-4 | TGTGCCAGCAGTTTTGGTCAGCGAACTGAAGCTTTCTTT | CASSFGQRTEAFF
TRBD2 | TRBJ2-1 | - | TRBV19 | TGTGCCAGTAGCTCCGGGACTAGCGGGAGTAATGAGCAGTTCTTC | CASSSGTSGSNEQFF
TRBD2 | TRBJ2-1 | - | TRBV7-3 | TGTGCCAGCAGCTTAAAGGGCGGGAGGGCCATTTGTGAGCAGTTCTTC | CASSLKGGRAICEQFF
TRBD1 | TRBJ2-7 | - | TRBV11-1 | TGTGCCAGCAGCTTGGCCAGGGGGCCGTACGAGCAGTACTTC | CASSLARGPYEQYF
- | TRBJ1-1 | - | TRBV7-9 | TGTGCCAGCAGCTTATTACAGCCTTTCACTGAAGCTTTCTTT | CASSLLQPFTEAFF
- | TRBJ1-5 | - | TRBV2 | TGTGCCAGCAGTACGACTCTCGGAGGAAGGTGGGGGGATCAGCCCCAGCATTTT | CASSTTLGGRWGDQPQHF
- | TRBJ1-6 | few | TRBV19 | TGTGCCAGTAGTTTCGCAGGGGCGGGTTCACCCCTCCACTTT | CASSFAGAGSPLHF
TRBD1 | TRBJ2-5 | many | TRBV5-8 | TGTGCCAGTAAATTAAGGACAGGGGCGCAAGAGACCCAGTACTTC | CASKLRTGAQETQYF
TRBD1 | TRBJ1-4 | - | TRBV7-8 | TGTGCCAGCAGCCCCTGGACAGGACATAATGAAAAACTGTTTTTT | CASSPWTGHNEKLFF
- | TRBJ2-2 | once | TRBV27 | TGTGCCAGCAGTTTACTCGAGAAAAACTTGGAGCCCGGGGAGCTGTTTTTT | CASSLLEKNLEPGELFF
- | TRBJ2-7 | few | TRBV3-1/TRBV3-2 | TGTGCCAGCAGCTTCTCAGGGTCCTACGAGCAGTACTTC | CASSFSGSYEQYF
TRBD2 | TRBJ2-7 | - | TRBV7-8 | TGTGCCAGCAGCTTAGCGCTTGCTAGCGGGAGTTACGAGCAGTACTTC | CASSLALASGSYEQYF
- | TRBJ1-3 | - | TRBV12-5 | TGTGCTAGTGGTTCCCGGGAACAGGGTTCTGGAAACACCATATATTTT | CASGSREQGSGNTIYF
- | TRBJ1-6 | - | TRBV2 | TGTGCCAGCAGTCCCTTCCAGGGAATTAATTCACCCCTCCACTTT | CASSPFQGINSPLHF
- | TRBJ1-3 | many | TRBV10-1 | TGCGCCAGCAGCCCTCGGGGACACCCGAACAGCTCTGGAAACACCATATATTTT | CASSPRGHPNSSGNTIYF
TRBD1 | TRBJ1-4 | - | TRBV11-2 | TGTGCCAGCAGCTTGACAGGGTGGTCTAATGAAAAACTGTTTTTT | CASSLTGWSNEKLFF
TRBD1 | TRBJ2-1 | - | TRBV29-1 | TGCAGCGTTGCCGAGGGGGCTTCGAATGAGCAGTTCTTC | CSVAEGASNEQFF
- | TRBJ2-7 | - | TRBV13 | TGTGCCAGCAGCTTAGGTGGAGGGTGGGACGAGCAGTACTTC | CASSLGGGWDEQYF